The rows below give T cell receptor beta chains drawn from one sample of a study of T cell responses to AZD1222 COVID-19 vaccine. Clones were read by immunoSEQ multiplex PCR, and TCRdb kept only the in-frame ones, dropping some. The sample carries some 86,000 clones, around 73% recorded once. The material was peripheral blood, obtained on day 0 of AZD1222 vaccination. The receptors were sampled from an adult in good health. CDR3s include the opening cysteine and the closing phenylalanine or tryptophan. The D gene is left open where the match is weak. Size is omitted from some rows. Given values are once, few, many or a class for expanded clones.

- | TRBJ1-1 | TRBV18 | - | CASSPNPSAEAFF | TGTGCCAGCTCACCAAACCCCTCGGCTGAAGCTTTCTTT
- | TRBJ1-6 | TRBV18 | - | CASSPRTFRDANSPLHF | TGTGCCAGCTCACCACGTACCTTCCGGGATGCAAATTCACCCCTCCACTTT
- | TRBJ2-3 | TRBV7-9 | - | CASSLAALSTDTQYF | TGTGCCAGCAGCTTAGCGGCACTCAGCACAGATACGCAGTATTTT
- | TRBJ2-5 | TRBV6-6 | TRBD2 | CASSRLSGRAGETQYF | TGTGCCAGCAGTCGACTTAGCGGGAGGGCGGGCGAGACCCAGTACTTC
few | TRBJ1-1 | TRBV27 | - | CASSSNIREDYKAEAFF | TGTGCCAGCAGTTCGAATATTAGGGAGGATTACAAGGCTGAAGCTTTCTTT
once | TRBJ2-7 | TRBV28 | - | CASRSRLVSYEQYF | TGTGCCAGCAGATCTAGACTCGTTTCCTACGAGCAGTACTTC
- | TRBJ2-1 | TRBV7-9 | - | CASNPGGTVPNEQFF | TGTGCCAGCAACCCAGGGGGGACAGTACCCAATGAGCAGTTCTTC
once | TRBJ2-7 | TRBV5-1 | - | CASSLTGGDYEQYF | TGCGCCAGCAGCTTGACAGGGGGGGATTACGAGCAGTACTTC
once | TRBJ1-2 | TRBV5-4 | - | CASSLDREGAGYTF | TGTGCCAGCAGCTTGGACAGGGAAGGTGCTGGCTACACCTTC
- | TRBJ1-2 | TRBV6-5 | - | CAGRGGSNYGYTF | TGTGCCGGAAGGGGTGGCTCTAACTATGGCTACACCTTC
- | TRBJ2-2 | TRBV7-9 | - | CASASNTGELFF | TGTGCCAGCGCGTCGAACACCGGGGAGCTGTTTTTT
- | TRBJ2-1 | TRBV7-6 | TRBD2 | CASSGRASGEQFF | TGTGCCAGCAGCGGGAGGGCCTCGGGTGAGCAGTTCTTC
few | TRBJ2-7 | TRBV5-1 | - | CASSLSTGTIYEQYF | TGCGCCAGCAGCTTAAGTACCGGGACAATTTACGAGCAGTACTTC
- | TRBJ2-1 | TRBV7-2 | TRBD2 | CASSPASGSANEQFF | TGTGCCAGCAGCCCCGCCAGCGGGAGTGCCAATGAGCAGTTCTTC
once | TRBJ1-2 | TRBV2 | - | CASSPDPVRYGYTF | TGTGCCAGCAGTCCAGACCCGGTTAGGTATGGCTACACCTTC
- | TRBJ1-1 | TRBV29-1 | - | CSGLQGTAFF | TGCAGCGGTCTACAGGGAACAGCTTTCTTT
- | TRBJ2-3 | TRBV5-4 | TRBD2 | CASRIAGDTDTQYF | TGTGCCAGCAGAATAGCGGGAGATACAGATACGCAGTATTTT
- | TRBJ1-4 | TRBV19 | TRBD1 | CASSTHPSTGENEKLFF | TGTGCCAGTAGCACCCACCCTTCGACAGGGGAAAATGAAAAACTGTTTTTT
- | TRBJ1-2 | TRBV7-8 | - | CASSRSTAGGYTF | TGTGCCAGCAGCCGTTCCACCGCGGGGGGCTACACCTTC
- | TRBJ1-2 | TRBV18 | TRBD1 | CASSPTGYGYTF | TGTGCCAGCTCTCCGACAGGGTATGGCTACACCTTC
- | TRBJ1-6 | TRBV7-9 | - | CASSLGAVNNSPLHF | TGTGCCAGCAGCTTAGGGGCAGTCAATAATTCACCCCTCCACTTT
- | TRBJ2-7 | TRBV7-8 | - | CASSLPGYEQYF | TGTGCCAGCAGCTTACCGGGCTACGAGCAGTACTTC
- | TRBJ2-1 | TRBV12-3/TRBV12-4 | - | CASSVRNEQFF | TGTGCCAGCAGTGTTCGCAATGAGCAGTTCTTC
- | TRBJ2-5 | TRBV11-2 | - | CASSLGAIQETQYF | TGTGCCAGCAGCTTAGGAGCCATCCAAGAGACCCAGTACTTC
- | TRBJ2-7 | TRBV6-6 | - | CASYATQVGYEQYF | TGTGCCAGTTACGCTACTCAGGTCGGTTACGAGCAGTACTTC
- | TRBJ1-3 | TRBV7-9 | TRBD1 | CASSPTGDPLSGNTIYF | TGTGCCAGCAGCCCTACAGGGGACCCCCTCTCTGGAAACACCATATATTTT
once | TRBJ2-1 | TRBV12-3/TRBV12-4 | TRBD2 | CASSFSGNGEQFF | TGTGCCAGCAGTTTTAGCGGGAACGGTGAGCAGTTCTTC
- | TRBJ2-3 | TRBV6-5 | TRBD2 | CASSSLAGQSTDTQYF | TGTGCCAGCAGTTCCCTAGCGGGTCAAAGCACAGATACGCAGTATTTT
- | TRBJ2-5 | TRBV14 | - | CASSQVHQRQETQYF | TGTGCCAGCAGCCAAGTTCACCAGCGGCAAGAGACCCAGTACTTC
- | TRBJ2-5 | TRBV19 | TRBD1 | CASRGPETQYF | TGTGCCAGCAGGGGGCCGGAGACCCAGTACTTC
- | TRBJ1-2 | TRBV30 | TRBD1 | CAWSVQGAGGYTF | TGTGCCTGGAGTGTACAGGGGGCAGGTGGCTACACCTTC
- | TRBJ1-2 | TRBV12-5 | TRBD1 | CASGSDRGIYGYTF | TGTGCTAGTGGAAGTGACAGGGGGATCTATGGCTACACCTTC
- | TRBJ2-5 | TRBV16 | - | CASSQSEETQYF | TGTGCCAGCAGCCAATCGGAAGAGACCCAGTACTTC
few | TRBJ2-3 | TRBV7-8 | - | CASSLGTNTGTDTQYF | TGTGCCAGCAGCTTAGGGACAAACACGGGCACAGATACGCAGTATTTT
- | TRBJ1-5 | TRBV12-1 | - | CASSPHSIAISPSISGNQPQHF | TGTGCCAGCAGCCCGCACTCTATAGCAATCAGCCCCAGCATTTCGGGCAATCAGCCCCAGCATTTT
once | TRBJ2-7 | TRBV27 | - | CASSPAEGEFSYEQYF | TGTGCCAGCAGTCCCGCGGAAGGGGAATTCTCCTACGAGCAGTACTTC
- | TRBJ2-3 | TRBV5-1 | TRBD2 | CASSLGLAGDWTDTQYF | TGCGCCAGCAGCTTGGGACTAGCGGGAGATTGGACAGATACGCAGTATTTT
once | TRBJ1-5 | TRBV25-1 | - | CASSDSQYQPQHF | TGTGCCAGCAGTGATTCCCAGTATCAGCCCCAGCATTTT
few | TRBJ2-3 | TRBV2 | TRBD1 | CASLDTGAGDTQYF | TGTGCCAGCCTGGATACAGGGGCAGGCGATACGCAGTATTTT
- | TRBJ1-4 | TRBV5-1 | - | CASSFREPTGKLFF | TGCGCCAGCAGCTTCCGGGAACCTACTGGAAAACTGTTTTTT